This TCR beta chain was captured by sequencing in a study of PD-L1 blockade in urothelial cancer. Study as a whole: Most patients, about 90% of the roughly 29, were males with bladder-origin cancer. The researchers analyzed blood 3 weeks (second dose) and 6 weeks after treatment start.

Per germline, CDR1 WSHSY and CDR2 SAAADI. The V and J ends lost 4 bases and 8 bases, in that order; junction bases with no gene match: 3. This CDR3 region has 13 residues. Added to each PCR by spiking were synthetic TCR analog templates. Only in-frame clones appear in the TCRdb table, and some are missing; sequencing was by immunoSEQ multiplex PCR. The data contain tens of thousands of clones, around four fifths of them singletons. This chain links TRBV10-2 with TRBJ2-3, with 10 nucleotides matching TRBD2. The source is a man between 65 and 85 years old with urothelial cancer. The sequencing here drew on PBMCs, taken around atezolizumab (anti-PD-L1) treatment. CDR3 sequence (DNA): TGCGCCAGCAGTGCAGCGGGAGGGGCTACGCAGTATTTT. Residues: CASSAAGGATQYF.